This TCR beta chain was observed in a study of neurological immune-mediated disorders. Study-wide points: The authors found no clinical or MRI feature associated with the multiple sclerosis repertoire cluster. CDR3 amino acid sequences of expanded clones were not shared across subjects, a result suggesting private repertoires in all groups. Phylogenetic grouping assigned the repertoires of 18 of 34 multiple sclerosis patients to a single cluster of related CDR3 sequences. This cluster may be a repertoire-level signature.

Germline CDR1 and CDR2: DFQATT and SNEGSKA (reference sequence). This CDR3 is built from 13 residues. This clonotype was seen ten or more times. Its matching antigen is unknown. TCRdb analysed the 5' RACE reads with MiXCR anew, one entry per CDR3 protein. Of roughly 70,000 distinct CDR3 sequences in the sample, around 4.8% are singletons; the top ten hold 2.2%. The chain links TRBV20-1 to TRBJ1-2; the D gene is possibly TRBD1 (6 bases). Sequenced input: PBMCs. This clonotype was obtained from a woman aged 70-85 years with multiple sclerosis. CDR3 residues: CSPPGGLDYGYTF. The CDR3 DNA follows: TGCAGCCCCCCCGGGGGGCTGGACTATGGCTACACCTTC.